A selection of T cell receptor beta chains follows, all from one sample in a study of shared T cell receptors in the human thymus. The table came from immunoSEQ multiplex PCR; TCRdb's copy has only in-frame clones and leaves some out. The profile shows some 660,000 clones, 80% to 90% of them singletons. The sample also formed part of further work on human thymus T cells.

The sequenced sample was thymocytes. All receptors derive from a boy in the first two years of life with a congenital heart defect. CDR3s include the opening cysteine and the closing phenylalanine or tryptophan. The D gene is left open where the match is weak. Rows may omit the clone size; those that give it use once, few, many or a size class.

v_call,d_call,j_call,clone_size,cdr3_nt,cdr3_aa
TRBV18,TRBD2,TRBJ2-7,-,TGTGCCAGCTCCCACGGACTAGCGGGGGGAAGCTCCTACGAGCAGTACTTC,CASSHGLAGGSSYEQYF
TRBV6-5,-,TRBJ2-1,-,TGTGCCAGCAGTTACTCGACAGGAAACAATGAGCAGTTCTTC,CASSYSTGNNEQFF
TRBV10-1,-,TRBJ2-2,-,TGCGCCAGCAGTAACCGGGATCCCGAGACCGGGGAGCTGTTTTTT,CASSNRDPETGELFF
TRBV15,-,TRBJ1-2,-,TGTGCCACCAGCAGACACCCTGAAGACAGCCTCTATGGCTACACCTTC,CATSRHPEDSLYGYTF
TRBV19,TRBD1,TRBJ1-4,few,TGTGCCAGTAGTCGCCGGGACAGAAGTGAAAAACTGTTTTTT,CASSRRDRSEKLFF
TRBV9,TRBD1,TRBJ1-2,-,TGTGCCAGCACCCCGGGGGGGACAGGGGGCAAATCCATGTGGGGCTACACCTTC,CASTPGGTGGKSMWGYTF
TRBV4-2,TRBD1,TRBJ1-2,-,TGTGCCAGCAGCCCCCAGACAGGGGGAGGCTACTATGGCTACACCTTC,CASSPQTGGGYYGYTF
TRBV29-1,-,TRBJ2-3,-,TGCAGCGTTGTGAGCCCGGGACTCCAAAATGGCACAGATACGCAGTATTTT,CSVVSPGLQNGTDTQYF
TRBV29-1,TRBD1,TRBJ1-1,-,TGCAGCGTTTGGACAGGGGGCGAGATTAAAAGGGGGGCCGAAATGAACACTGAAGCTTTCTTT,CSVWTGGEIKRGAEMNTEAFF
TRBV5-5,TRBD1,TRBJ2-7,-,TGTGCCAGCAGCTTGGGACAGGGGGGGGCCTACGAGCAGTACTTC,CASSLGQGGAYEQYF
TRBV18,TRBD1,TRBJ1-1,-,TGTGCCAGCTCACCACAGGGGGCCAACACTGAAGCTTTCTTT,CASSPQGANTEAFF
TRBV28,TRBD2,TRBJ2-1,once,TGTGCCAGCGGGGATGAGGGGCTAGCGGGATTTTACTACAATGAGCAGTTCTTC,CASGDEGLAGFYYNEQFF
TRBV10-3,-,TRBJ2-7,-,TGTGCCATCAGTGAGAGCCCGCCGGGTCCGACCTACGAGCAGTACTTC,CAISESPPGPTYEQYF
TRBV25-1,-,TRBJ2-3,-,TGTGCCAGCAGAATAACAGATACGCAGTATTTT,CASRITDTQYF
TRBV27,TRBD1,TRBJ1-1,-,TGTGCCAGCAGTCGAATCGACAGGGGTTCTGCTTTCTTT,CASSRIDRGSAFF
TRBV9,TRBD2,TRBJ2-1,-,TGTGCCAGCAGCCCCCGGGTAGCGGGAGGGCCTGAGCAGTTCTTC,CASSPRVAGGPEQFF
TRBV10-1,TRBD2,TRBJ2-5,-,TGCGCCAGCAGTAATGGGACTAGCGGGGGGGAGACCCAGTACTTC,CASSNGTSGGETQYF
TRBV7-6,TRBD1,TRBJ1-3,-,TGTGCCAGCAGCTGCAATAGTAGCGCACAGGGGGCGCCGAACACCATATATTTT,CASSCNSSAQGAPNTIYF
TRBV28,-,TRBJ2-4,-,TGTGCCACCGAACAGGGCAAAAACATTCAGTACTTC,CATEQGKNIQYF
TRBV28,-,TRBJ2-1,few,TGTGCCAGCGTGGGGGGGGCAGAGCAGTTCTTC,CASVGGAEQFF
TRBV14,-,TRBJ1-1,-,TGTGCCAGCAGCCACCCTGGCAGGGGTGAAGCTTTCTTT,CASSHPGRGEAFF
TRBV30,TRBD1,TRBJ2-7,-,TGTGCCTGGAGATGGGACAGGGGTTACGAGCAGTACTTC,CAWRWDRGYEQYF
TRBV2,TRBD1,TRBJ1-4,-,TGTGCCAGCAGAGCTACAGGGGCTAATGAAAAACTGTTTTTT,CASRATGANEKLFF
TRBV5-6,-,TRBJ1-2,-,TGTGCCAGCAGCTTGGGTTGGGCGTGGAGCTACACCTTC,CASSLGWAWSYTF
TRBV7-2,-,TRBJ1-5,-,TGTGCCAGCAGCCCAACTGGCAATCAGCCCCAGCATTTT,CASSPTGNQPQHF
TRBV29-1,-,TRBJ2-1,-,TGCAGCGTCGGAAGCGGTGGCTCCTACAATGAGCAGTTCTTC,CSVGSGGSYNEQFF
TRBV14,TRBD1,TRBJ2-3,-,TGTGCCAGCAGCAGAAACAGGGGGTTAAATACGCAGTATTTT,CASSRNRGLNTQYF
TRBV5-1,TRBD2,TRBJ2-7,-,TGCGCCAGCAGCTTATCCCCGTCGGGGGACTACTCCTACGAGCAGTACTTC,CASSLSPSGDYSYEQYF
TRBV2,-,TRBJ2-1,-,TGTGCCAGCAAATCGGATGAGCAGTTCTTC,CASKSDEQFF
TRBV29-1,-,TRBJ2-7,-,TGCAGCGTTCTTCCCCTTACGGAGGGCGAGCAGTACTTC,CSVLPLTEGEQYF
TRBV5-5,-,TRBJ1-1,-,TGTGCCAGCAGCTTAAACATTGATATGAACACTGAAGCTTTCTTT,CASSLNIDMNTEAFF
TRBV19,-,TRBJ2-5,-,TGTGCCAGTAGTCAGGGAAACTACCAAGAGACCCAGTACTTC,CASSQGNYQETQYF
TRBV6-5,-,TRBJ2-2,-,TGTGCCAGCAGTTACGTGGGGGACAAAAACACCGGGGAGCTGTTTTTT,CASSYVGDKNTGELFF
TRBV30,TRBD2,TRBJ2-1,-,TGTGCCTGGAGTGTACAAGGGACTAGCGGGGGAGATCCTACAATGAACGAGCAGTTCTTC,CAWSVQGTSGGDPTMNEQFF
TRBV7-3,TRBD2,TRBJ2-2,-,TGTGCCAGCAGCCCAAGCGGGGCGAGCACCGGGGAGCTGTTTTTT,CASSPSGASTGELFF
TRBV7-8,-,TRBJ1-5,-,TGTGCCAGCAGCTTCGACAGTTTCAATCAGCCCCAGCATTTT,CASSFDSFNQPQHF
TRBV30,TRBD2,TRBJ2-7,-,TGTGCCTGGACTCCGGGACTAGCGAGCTACGAGCAGTACTTC,CAWTPGLASYEQYF
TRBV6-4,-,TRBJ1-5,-,TGTGCCAGCAGCGCACTCCGGGTGAGTCAGCCCCAGCATTTT,CASSALRVSQPQHF
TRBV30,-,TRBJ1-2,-,TGTGCCTGGAGCAAGACAGAGGGCTACACCTTC,CAWSKTEGYTF
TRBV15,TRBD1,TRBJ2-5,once,TGTGCCACCAGCACCGGACAGGGGGCGCGAGGAGAGACCCAGTACTTC,CATSTGQGARGETQYF
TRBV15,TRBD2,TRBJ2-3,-,TGTGCCACCAGCAGAGCCGGGTCTAGCGGGGGCACAGATACGCAGTATTTT,CATSRAGSSGGTDTQYF
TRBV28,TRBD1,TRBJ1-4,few,TGTGCCAGCAGTTCGTCCCGGGACAGGGAGGTTGATGAAAAACTGTTTTTT,CASSSSRDREVDEKLFF